The 8 T cell receptor beta chains in this list originate from one sample, sequenced in a study of OX40 agonist ivuxolimab in advanced cancers. Sequencing used immunoSEQ multiplex PCR; TCRdb keeps in-frame clones, though not all of them. The sample includes some 79,000 clones, 92% seen only once; the top ten take over 0.35%. Sequencing used CD4+ or CD8+ T cells sorted from blood, obtained in a trial of the OX40 agonist ivuxolimab. The receptors derive from an adult with an advanced solid tumor such as melanoma, head and neck, liver or kidney cancer.

This chain uses TRBV6-5 with TRBJ2-5; the match to TRBD2 covers 7 bases. This CDR3 has 15 residues. Per germline, CDR1 MNHEY and CDR2 SVGAGI. The J segment lost 5 bases and the V segment lost 3 bases, leaving 9 bases of the junction unmatched. CDR3 protein: CASSYLAGEGETQYF. CDR3 nucleotides: TGTGCCAGCAGTTATTTAGCGGGTGAGGGGGAGACCCAGTACTTC.

On this clone: One end of the junction does not line up with germline, which may come from a read error. This chain joins TRBV13 and TRBJ1-2, with 7 bases that match TRBD1. The CDR3 is 14 residues long. The germline V gene encodes CDR1 PRHDT and CDR2 FYEKMQ (reference sequence). CDR3 sequence reads: CVSSLRQGEYGYTF. CDR3 bases: TGTGTCAGCAGCCTTCGACAGGGAGAGTATGGCTACACCTTC.

V is TRBV5-8 and J is TRBJ2-1; 10 nucleotides line up with TRBD1. The V and J ends lost 4 bases and 3 bases, in that order; junction bases with no gene match: 7. Germline assignment: CDR1 SGHTS and CDR2 YDEGEE. The CDR3 is made up of 16 amino acids. In DNA form, the CDR3 reads TGTGCCAGCAGCAACCGGGACAGGGGTCTCTACAATGAGCAGTTCTTC. It codes for CASSNRDRGLYNEQFF. Looking up the rest from reference TRBV5-8 and TRBJ2-1 gives the full variable domain: EAGVTQSPTHLIKTRGQQATLRCSPISGHTSVYWYQQALGLGLQFLLWYDEGEERNRGNFPPRFSGRQFPNYSSELNVNALELEDSALYLCASSNRDRGLYNEQFFGPGTRLTVL.

The chain uses TRBV29-1 and TRBJ1-3, with D perhaps TRBD1 (5 bases). CDR3 length equals 14 residues. Germline V CDR1 and CDR2: SQVTM, ANQGSEA. V lost 3 bases and J 5 bases, leaving 14 bases between the germline ends. The CDR3 DNA reads TGCAGCGTTGAGTTTTATGACAGACGAAACACCATATATTTT. Residues: CSVEFYDRRNTIYF.

The chain couples TRBV6-5 to TRBJ2-7; possible D gene TRBD1, 5 bases. Per germline, CDR1 MNHEY and CDR2 SVGAGI. The CDR3 has 14 residues. Trimming removed 6 bases from V and 0 bases from J, with 12 bases in between. CDR3 DNA: TGTGCCAGCAGCAGGACATCTTCCTCCTACGAGCAGTACTTC. Its translation is CASSRTSSSYEQYF.

V gene TRBV27 combines with J gene TRBJ1-4, with 7 bases that match TRBD1. This CDR3 is built from 15 residues. CDR1 is MNHEY, CDR2 SMNVEV, per germline (reference sequence). After removal of 6 bases from V and 5 bases from J, the junction contained 9 bases not matched to a gene. DNA of the CDR3: TGTGCCAGCAGCACCCAAGACAGGGTAAATGAAAAACTGTTTTTT. It codes for CASSTQDRVNEKLFF.

The table lists this clone with a count of one. The chain uses TRBV5-1 and TRBJ2-1; the match to TRBD2 covers 13 bases. The J segment lost 4 bases and the V segment lost 4 bases, leaving 14 bases of the junction unmatched. The CDR3 runs to 19 residues. Germline-derived CDR1 and CDR2 are SGHRS and YFSETQ. CDR3 amino acids: CASSRAATGTSGTYNEQFF. The CDR3 region has the DNA TGCGCCAGCAGCCGGGCGGCCACCGGGACTAGCGGGACGTACAATGAGCAGTTCTTC.

This rearrangement joins TRBV5-6 to TRBJ2-7; D is ambiguous. CDR3 length: 17 residues. V was shortened by 0 bases and J by 1 base, with 17 bases between the two germline ends. Germline lookup yields CDR1 SGHDT and CDR2 YYEEEE. The CDR3 DNA sequence: TGTGCCAGCAGCTTGGCCGGATTTAGTACCAAATCCTACGAGCAGTACTTC. As protein: CASSLAGFSTKSYEQYF.